The 21 T cell receptor beta chains listed next were all sequenced from one sample in a study of vaccination effects on CD4 cells after COVID-19. Sequencing was preceded by expansion of antigen-specific CD4+ T cells with viral peptide pools in the ViraFEST assay. Subsequent to a culture period of under 11 days, CD4+ T cells were isolated. The person had a PCR-confirmed SARS-CoV-2 infection during March to December 2020. Repertoires were generated with immunoSEQ multiplex PCR, while TCRdb's copy carries only in-frame clones and drops some. This repertoire shows about 26,000 clones, about four fifths found once; its top ten account for 15% to 20%. The antigens for these receptors are not known. Sequencing used CD4+ T cells from PBMCs cultured with HCoV-NL63 spike peptides, obtained before COVID-19 vaccination. These receptors came from a human donor who had a prior SARS-CoV-2 infection.

Worth noting for this clone: Other DNA sequences in this sample translate to the same CDR3. This chain links TRBV7-9 with TRBJ2-1; D is unclear. V lost 0 bases, J lost 0 bases, and 9 bases lay in between. The CDR3 has 16 residues. Per the germline V gene, CDR1 is SEHNR and CDR2 is FQNEAQ (reference sequence). CDR3 region: CASSLALAGSYNEQFF. CDR3 coding DNA: TGTGCCAGCAGCTTAGCGTTGGCTGGCTCCTACAATGAGCAGTTCTTC.

This sequence joins TRBV15 and TRBJ2-2; unclear D gene. This CDR3 has 17 residues. V gave up 0 bases and J gave up 3 bases, with 14 bases separating them. The V gene's germline CDR1 is LNHNV and CDR2 YYDKDF (reference sequence). The CDR3 DNA reads TGTGCCACCAGCAGAGACCCCATTTCGTCGCACACCGGGGAGCTGTTTTTT. Translation gives CATSRDPISSHTGELFF. The variable domain in full, completed from reference TRBV15 and TRBJ2-2, reads DAMVIQNPRYQVTQFGKPVTLSCSQTLNHNVMYWYQQKSSQAPKLLFHYYDKDFNNEADTPDNFQSRRPNTSFCFLDIRSPGLGDTAMYLCATSRDPISSHTGELFFGEGSRLTVL.

This sequence joins TRBV5-1 and TRBJ2-6; no definite D call. Looked up from germline, CDR1 is SGHRS and CDR2 is YFSETQ. The germline V and J ends were trimmed by 6 bases and 4 bases, with 11 bases remaining between them. The length of the CDR3 is 14 residues. CDR3 sequence (DNA): TGCGCCAGCACTCCCATGCCGGGGGCCAACGTCCTGACTTTC. This gives the protein CASTPMPGANVLTF.

The V gene is TRBV5-4, the J gene TRBJ2-3, with D hard to call. Trimming stripped 0 bases from V and 6 bases from J, with 5 bases between. The CDR3 is made up of 12 amino acids. Germline V gene sequence: CDR1 SGHNT, CDR2 YYREEE (reference sequence). CDR3 protein: CASSLGFDTQYF. The CDR3 DNA is TGTGCCAGCAGCTTGGGTTTCGATACGCAGTATTTT.

The chain couples TRBV6-5 to TRBJ1-4, with D possibly TRBD1 on 5 matching bases. Germline V gene sequence: CDR1 MNHEY, CDR2 SVGAGI. The V and J ends lost 0 bases and 6 bases respectively, with 11 bases between them. The CDR3 covers 15 residues. Written as DNA, the CDR3 is TGTGCCAGCAGTTACTCTCCGGGACTAGATGAAAAACTGTTTTTT. It is translated as CASSYSPGLDEKLFF.

The genes are TRBV7-8 and TRBJ1-5; TRBD1 might be the D (5 bases). The CDR3 contains 15 residues. V was clipped by 1 base and J by 0 bases, with 7 bases between them. Germline V gene sequence: CDR1 SGHVS, CDR2 FQNEAQ. As DNA, the CDR3 is TGTGCCAGCAGCTTAGGCAGGGTTAGCAATCAGCCCCAGCATTTT. It codes for CASSLGRVSNQPQHF. The full variable domain, rest sourced from reference TRBV7-8 and TRBJ1-5, is GAGVSQSPRYKVAKRGQDVALRCDPISGHVSLFWYQQALGQGPEFLTYFQNEAQLDKSGLPSDRFFAERPEGSVSTLKIQRTQQEDSAVYLCASSLGRVSNQPQHFGDGTRLSIL.

This clone was found once. The chain is built from TRBV6-2 or TRBV6-3 and TRBJ2-7, with TRBD2 identical over 10 bases. CDR1 and CDR2 from the germline V gene are MNHEY and SVGEGT. V trimming: 2 bases; J trimming: 0 bases; junction bases outside the gene matches: 16. The CDR3 totals 20 residues. For the CDR3, the DNA is TGTGCCAGCAGTTACCGGTTAGGAGGGACTAGCGACATCCGCTCCTACGAGCAGTACTTC. Protein sequence: CASSYRLGGTSDIRSYEQYF.

The chain couples TRBV7-9 to TRBJ1-5; 10 positions agree with TRBD1. The CDR3 runs 17 residues. CDR1 and CDR2 (germline): SEHNR, FQNEAQ (reference sequence). After removal of 1 base from V and 3 bases from J, the junction contained 6 bases not matched to a gene. In DNA, the CDR3 is TGTGCCAGCAGCTTAGGGACAGGGGGAATATACAATCAGCCCCAGCATTTT. Residues: CASSLGTGGIYNQPQHF.

This clone was picked up a small number of times. The V gene is TRBV30, the J gene TRBJ1-2; weak D call: TRBD1 (6 bases). V lost 0 bases to trimming and J lost 6 bases, with 14 bases between them. The CDR3 loop spans 14 amino acids. CDR1 GTSNPN and CDR2 SVGIG come from the germline V gene (reference sequence). DNA of the CDR3: TGTGCCTGGAGTGTACAACAGGGCGGGGATGGCTACACCTTC. Translation: CAWSVQQGGDGYTF.

The chain carries TRBV4-1 and TRBJ2-1; possibly TRBD1 or TRBD2 for D (5 bases each). Germline V CDR1 and CDR2: MGHRA, YSYEKL. Trimming took 0 bases from V and 8 from J, leaving 11 bases between them. The CDR3 runs to 14 residues. This chain's CDR3 is CASSQDAGRDEQFF. As DNA, the CDR3 is TGCGCCAGCAGCCAAGATGCAGGGAGAGATGAGCAGTTCTTC.

This clone showed up just once. The rearrangement links TRBV7-9 to TRBJ2-1; 10 nucleotides match TRBD2. From germline, CDR1 is SEHNR and CDR2 FQNEAQ (reference sequence). The CDR3 is 16 residues long. The junction had 8 bases not matched to a gene; V was cut back by 0 bases and J by 9 bases. CDR3 loop: CASSLALAGEVVEQFF. CDR3 sequence (DNA): TGTGCCAGCAGCTTAGCTCTAGCGGGAGAGGTAGTTGAGCAGTTCTTC.

The chain couples TRBV5-6 to TRBJ2-3; no definite D call. V was clipped by 2 bases and J by 5 bases, with 3 bases between them. This CDR3 is 11 amino acids long. Germline loops: CDR1 SGHDT, CDR2 YYEEEE. The CDR3 region is CASSFGDTQYF. Here the CDR3 DNA reads TGTGCCAGCAGCTTTGGAGATACGCAGTATTTT.

This clone was seen more than once but under ten times. The J gene is TRBJ1-1, the V gene TRBV2; tentative D call: TRBD1 (6 bases). V lost 6 bases and J 4 bases, leaving 12 bases between the germline ends. There are 13 residues in the CDR3. CDR1 and CDR2 from the germline V gene are SNHLY and FYNNEI. The DNA of the CDR3 is TGTGCCAGCAGCTCAGGGGCTGGCACTGAAGCTTTCTTT. Translation gives CASSSGAGTEAFF.

The chain is built from TRBV11-3 and TRBJ2-1, with 11 bases identical to TRBD2. The junction had 7 bases not matched to a gene; V was cut back by 5 bases and J by 7 bases. The CDR3 totals 15 residues. Germline loops: CDR1 SGHNT, CDR2 YENEEA. DNA of the CDR3: TGTGCCAGCAGCACCCGACTAGCGGGAAGGAATGAGCAGTTCTTC. This encodes CASSTRLAGRNEQFF.

This clone came up once. The gene calls are TRBV9 and TRBJ2-3, with 9 bases that match TRBD2. The J segment lost 5 bases and the V segment lost 0 bases, leaving 7 bases of the junction unmatched. The germline V gene has CDR1 SGDLS and CDR2 YYNGEE. CDR3 length: 16 residues. CDR3 in DNA: TGTGCCAGCAGCGTAGGTTCTAGCGGGGTTGAAGATACGCAGTATTTT. This gives the protein CASSVGSSGVEDTQYF. Based on the CDR3 plus reference TRBV9 and TRBJ2-3, the full variable domain is DSGVTQTPKHLITATGQRVTLRCSPRSGDLSVYWYQQSLDQGLQFLIQYYNGEERAKGNILERFSAQQFPDLHSELNLSSLELGDSALYFCASSVGSSGVEDTQYFGPGTRLTVL.

V usage is TRBV19 and J usage is TRBJ2-1; possible D gene TRBD2, 7 bases. The germline CDR1 and CDR2 sequences are LNHDA and SQIVND (reference sequence). V dropped 5 bases and J dropped 0 bases, with 11 bases sitting between them. The length of the CDR3 is 15 residues. The CDR3 nucleotides are TGTGCCAGTAGTTGGGAGGGGGGCTCCTACAATGAGCAGTTCTTC. This codes for CASSWEGGSYNEQFF.

The genes are TRBV5-4 and TRBJ2-3; 9 nucleotides align to TRBD2. Germline V gene sequence: CDR1 SGHNT, CDR2 YYREEE (reference sequence). CDR3 size: 16 residues. V trimming: 1 base; J trimming: 4 bases; junction bases outside the gene matches: 7. CDR3 nucleotides: TGTGCCAGCAGCTTGCGGGGCGGGGGGGGCCCAGATACGCAGTATTTT. It specifies CASSLRGGGGPDTQYF.

V and J are TRBV6-4 and TRBJ1-2, with TRBD1 matching 9 bases. Germline V gives CDR1 MRHNA, CDR2 SNTAGT. There are 17 residues in the CDR3. Germline trimming cut 6 bases from V and 6 bases from J; bases unmatched to any gene: 17. CDR3 protein: CASRPQGQGSGGDGYTF. CDR3 DNA: TGTGCCAGCAGACCTCAAGGACAGGGGTCAGGTGGCGATGGCTACACCTTC.

This chain links TRBV19 with TRBJ1-1, with unresolved D. Trimming pared 5 bases from V and 0 bases from J, leaving 13 bases between. Looked up from germline, CDR1 is LNHDA and CDR2 is SQIVND (reference sequence). The CDR3 covers 15 residues. The CDR3 spells CASSVLWQLNTEAFF. The CDR3 nucleotides read TGTGCCAGTAGTGTTCTTTGGCAGTTGAACACTGAAGCTTTCTTT.

The chain couples TRBV6-6 to TRBJ2-3; 8 bases match TRBD2. The CDR3 spans 14 residues. V lost 6 bases to trimming and J lost 1 base; unmatched junction nucleotides: 3. Germline V CDR1 and CDR2: MNHNY, SVGAGI (reference sequence). CDR3 amino acids: CASRRGARTDTQYF. CDR3 bases: TGTGCCAGCAGGCGGGGGGCACGCACAGATACGCAGTATTTT.

The V gene is TRBV7-2, the J gene TRBJ2-7; possibly TRBD1 or TRBD2 for D (6 bases each). Germline CDR1 reads SGHTA; CDR2 reads FQGNSA. There are 16 residues in the CDR3. Trimming left V 0 bases short and J 1 base short, with 13 bases between. DNA for the CDR3: TGTGCCAGCAGCTTAGCGGGGGGCCCACCTTCCTACGAGCAGTACTTC. Translated, it gives CASSLAGGPPSYEQYF.